This T cell receptor (beta chain) was sequenced for a study of blood T cell repertoires in COVID-19. Turning to the study itself: COVID-19 samples from acute and convalescent phases originated in the United States, Italy and Spain. PBMCs, B-cell-depleted T cells, or T cells provided the cDNA or gDNA that made up the material.

Per the original data handling: For nucleated cells, counts were estimated from reference gene primer amplification. This table comes from immunoSEQ multiplex PCR, and its TCRdb copy is limited to in-frame clones, with some not included. V, J and clone size were drawn from that table, and D and trimming were deduced from the DNA. This sample has roughly 100,000 clones, with about four fifths found just once. This TCR was sampled from a man between 35 and 55 years old with active or convalescent COVID-19. The material sequenced was peripheral blood.

The DNA of the CDR3 is TGTGCCAGCTCACCGTTAGCACAAGAGACCCAGTACTTC. Translated, it gives CASSPLAQETQYF. The chain recombines TRBV18 with TRBJ2-5; D is ambiguous. There are 13 residues in the CDR3. The germline V gene has CDR1 KGHSH and CDR2 LQKENI. The ends were cut back, 3 bases at V and 2 bases at J, with 7 bases in the middle.